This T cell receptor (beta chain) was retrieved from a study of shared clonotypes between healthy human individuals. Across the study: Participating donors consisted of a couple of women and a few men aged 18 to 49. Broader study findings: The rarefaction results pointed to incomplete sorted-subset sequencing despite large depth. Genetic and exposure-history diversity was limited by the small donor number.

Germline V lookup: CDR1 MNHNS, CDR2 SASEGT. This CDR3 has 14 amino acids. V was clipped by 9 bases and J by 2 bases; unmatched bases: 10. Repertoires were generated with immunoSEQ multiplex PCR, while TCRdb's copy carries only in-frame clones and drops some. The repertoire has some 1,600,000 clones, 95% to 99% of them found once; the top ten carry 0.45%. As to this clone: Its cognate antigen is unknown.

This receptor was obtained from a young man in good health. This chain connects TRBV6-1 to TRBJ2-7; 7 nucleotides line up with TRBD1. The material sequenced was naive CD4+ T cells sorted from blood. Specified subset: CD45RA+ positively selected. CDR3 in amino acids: CASNRDRVTYEQYF. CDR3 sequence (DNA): TGTGCCAGTAACCGCGACAGGGTAACCTACGAGCAGTACTTC.